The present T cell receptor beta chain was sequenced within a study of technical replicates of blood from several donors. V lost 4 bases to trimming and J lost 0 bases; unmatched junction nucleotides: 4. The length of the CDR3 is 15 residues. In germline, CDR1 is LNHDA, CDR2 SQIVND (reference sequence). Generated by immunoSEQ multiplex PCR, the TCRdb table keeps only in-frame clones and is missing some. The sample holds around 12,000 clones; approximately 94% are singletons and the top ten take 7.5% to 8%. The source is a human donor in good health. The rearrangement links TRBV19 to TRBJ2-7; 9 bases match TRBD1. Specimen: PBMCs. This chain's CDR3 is CASSKQGAISYEQYF. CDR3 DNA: TGTGCCAGTAGTAAACAGGGGGCCATCTCCTACGAGCAGTACTTC.